The present TCR beta chain was sequenced within a study of shared clonotypes between healthy human individuals. Study results and limitations: Donors were few, which limited the genetic and exposure-history diversity represented. The four-donor shared clonotypes exceeded non-shared clonotypes in generation probability, with non-shared ones scoring lower.

The CD4+ fraction was divided into a CD45RA+ naive subset and a CD45RA-negative memory subset. Germline V gene data show CDR1 as SQVTM and CDR2 as ANQGSEA. The CDR3 extends over 11 amino acids. After removal of 7 bases from V and 5 bases from J, the junction contained 2 bases not matched to a gene. Comment on this clone: Its antigen is undetermined.

The repertoire was sequenced with immunoSEQ multiplex PCR; TCRdb's copy has only in-frame clones and lacks some. Among over a million clones listed, about 77% were seen once. Sequencing was performed on memory CD4+ T cells sorted from blood. Subset meaning: CD45RA-negative fraction. This TCR derives from a man younger than 30 in good health. V is TRBV29-1 and J is TRBJ2-7, with 10 nucleotides matching TRBD1. The CDR3, as DNA: TGCAGCGGGGGACAGGGGAACGAGCAGTACTTC. Protein sequence: CSGGQGNEQYF.